This record looks at one T cell receptor (beta chain) sequence and its context. Its specificity is not known. One junction end disagrees with the germline gene, perhaps due to a read error. With 60 Vbeta and 13 Jbeta primers, the PCR was carried out. The protocol was immunoSEQ multiplex PCR, while the TCRdb copy is restricted to in-frame clones and leaves out a portion. This table holds some 120,000 clones, 70% to 80% found once. These data are taken from a study of cytomegalovirus exposure and HLA in healthy donors. On the study more broadly: Most donors, about 82% of 398 genotyped, fell in the Caucasian-associated ancestry cluster.

This CDR3 contains 16 residues. CDR1 is SEHNR, CDR2 FQNEAQ, per germline (reference sequence). Notes on the study in general: Reports described diagnosis of cytomegalovirus status by the classifier as highly specific and sensitive. The study recorded 164 TCR beta chains that were cytomegalovirus-associated.

Each of the donors was a healthy bone marrow donor. The clonotype was recovered from a man younger than 30 in good health and CMV-seronegative. The chain carries TRBV7-9 and TRBJ1-1; 7 bases are shared with TRBD1. The sequencing input was PBMCs. The CDR3 nucleotides read TGTTCCAGCAGCCGACCCCGGGACAGAAAGAACACTGAAGCTTTCTTT. Residues: CSSSRPRDRKNTEAFF.